This TCR beta chain originates from a study of OX40 agonist ivuxolimab in advanced cancers. Study background: Patients were dosed with the agonistic anti-OX40 (CD134) antibody ivuxolimab. Prior anti-PD-1, anti-PD-L1 or anti-CTLA-4 therapy was allowed; 35% to 40% had some. Whole-study findings and limits: In a subset of nonresponders, normalized T-cell clonal expansion was also low.

Germline loops: CDR1 SGHRS, CDR2 YFSETQ. CDR3 length equals 15 residues. The trim removed 4 bases at V and 4 bases at J, leaving 6 bases unmatched. The table came from immunoSEQ multiplex PCR; TCRdb's copy has only in-frame clones and leaves some out. The repertoire has about 94,000 clones, around 87% of them found once; the top ten carry around 0.3%. To note about this clone: Its antigen is as yet unknown.

Patients with autoimmune history or systemic immunosuppression were excluded. The starting material was CD4+ or CD8+ T cells sorted from blood, obtained in a trial of the OX40 agonist ivuxolimab. The V call is TRBV5-1, the J call TRBJ2-2; TRBD1 agrees at 8 bases. This clonotype was sampled from an adult with an advanced solid tumor such as melanoma, head and neck, liver or kidney cancer. The CDR3 DNA is TGCGCCAGCAGCGCAGGGGGCGCGGGCACCGGGGAGCTGTTTTTT. This translates into CASSAGGAGTGELFF.